A single sample is the source of the 20 T cell receptor beta chains below, sequenced in a study of beta chain features in type 1 diabetes. Regarding the study as a whole: Among patients with Type 1 diabetes, TCRB CDR3s were moderately but significantly shorter in every one of the four CD4+ subsets.

Expressed TCRB transcripts were sequenced because the isolated RNA had all been reverse transcribed beforehand. Sequenced by immunoSEQ multiplex PCR; TCRdb stores in-frame clones only, minus some. The sample includes 150,000 to 190,000 clones, 10% of them seen just once. Their antigen targets remain unknown. Source material: central memory CD4+ T cells from blood. The receptors come from a man younger than 45 with type 1 diabetes.

The chain recombines TRBV2 with TRBJ2-2; 7 bases are a match to TRBD2. Germline CDR1 reads SNHLY; CDR2 reads FYNNEI. V shed 0 bases, J shed 6 bases, and the junction held 4 bases outside the gene matches. This CDR3 contains 15 residues. CDR3 DNA sequence: TGTGCCAGCAGTGAAGCGGGAGGGGCGGCCGGGGAGCTGTTTTTT. This gives the protein CASSEAGGAAGELFF. The full variable domain, completed using reference TRBV2 and TRBJ2-2, is EPEVTQTPSHQVTQMGQEVILRCVPISNHLYFYWYRQILGQKVEFLVSFYNNEISEKSEIFDDQFSVERPDGSNFTLKIRSTKLEDSAMYFCASSEAGGAAGELFFGEGSRLTVL.

This chain uses TRBV5-1 with TRBJ2-1; TRBD2 matches 8 bases. CDR1 and CDR2 (germline): SGHRS, YFSETQ. Trimming removed 4 bases from V and 6 bases from J; junction bases left unmatched: 12. The CDR3 length is 16 residues. The CDR3 region is CASSTQREKGSNEQFF. As DNA, the CDR3 is TGCGCCAGCAGCACCCAGCGGGAGAAAGGTAGCAATGAGCAGTTCTTC.

This chain connects TRBV7-2 to TRBJ1-4, with 9 bases fitting TRBD1. The trim removed 5 bases at V and 7 bases at J, leaving 8 bases unmatched. Germline CDR1 is SGHTA and CDR2 is FQGNSA. The CDR3 length is 15 residues. The CDR3 DNA reads TGTGCCAGCAGCCCGGGGGACAGGGAAGCTGAAAAACTGTTTTTT. Protein sequence: CASSPGDREAEKLFF.

This rearrangement joins TRBV29-1 to TRBJ1-1, with 9 nucleotides matching TRBD1. V was pared by 6 bases and J by 3 bases, with 5 bases of the junction left unmatched. The CDR3 is made up of 13 amino acids. The germline V gene has CDR1 SQVTM and CDR2 ANQGSEA. The CDR3 protein is CSVLRQGDTEAFF. CDR3 sequence (DNA): TGCAGCGTCCTAAGACAGGGGGACACTGAAGCTTTCTTT.

There are a few counts of this clone. The genes are TRBV6-5 and TRBJ1-4; TRBD1 aligns across 9 bases. This CDR3 is built from 15 residues. V trimming: 5 bases; J trimming: 7 bases; junction bases outside the gene matches: 8. Germline V gene data show CDR1 as MNHEY and CDR2 as SVGAGI. The chain's CDR3 is CASSRLVTGGEKLFF. CDR3 DNA: TGTGCCAGCAGTCGGCTGGTGACAGGGGGTGAAAAACTGTTTTTT.

This clone has just a few counts. The chain recombines TRBV5-1 with TRBJ2-4; 13 bases are shared with TRBD2. V shed 5 bases, J shed 11 bases, and the junction held 13 bases outside the gene matches. CDR3 length: 16 amino acids. Germline CDR1 is SGHRS and CDR2 is YFSETQ. CDR3 nucleotide sequence: TGCGCCAGCAGTATGACCGGGACTAGCGGGAAAAAGGTTCAGTACTTC. Its protein product is CASSMTGTSGKKVQYF. Complete variable domain (other parts from reference TRBV5-1 and TRBJ2-4): KAGVTQTPRYLIKTRGQQVTLSCSPISGHRSVSWYQQTPGQGLQFLFEYFSETQRNKGNFPGRFSGRQFSNSRSEMNVSTLELGDSALYLCASSMTGTSGKKVQYFGAGTRLSVL.

The genes are TRBV7-2 and TRBJ2-2; 13 positions match TRBD2. The CDR3 is made up of 16 amino acids. The J segment lost 7 bases and the V segment lost 4 bases, leaving 6 bases of the junction unmatched. From germline, CDR1 is SGHTA and CDR2 FQGNSA. CDR3 coding DNA: TGTGCCAGCAGCTCTGGACTAGCGGGAGCCAACGGGGAGCTGTTTTTT. This translates into CASSSGLAGANGELFF.

This clone was found a few times. The V call is TRBV5-1, the J call TRBJ2-7, with D possibly being TRBD1 (5 bases). Germline-derived CDR1 and CDR2 are SGHRS and YFSETQ. The CDR3 covers 11 residues. The V gene lost 3 bases and the J gene lost 7 bases, with 8 bases spanning the gap. CDR3: CASSSQGEQYF. CDR3 coding DNA: TGCGCCAGCAGCTCCCAGGGAGAGCAGTACTTC.

This clone has a count of ten or more. V is TRBV28 and J is TRBJ2-3, with 8 nucleotides matching TRBD2. With 4 bases clipped from V and 2 bases from J, the junction kept 11 bases outside the gene matches. This CDR3 contains 17 residues. Germline V gene lookup returns CDR1 MDHEN and CDR2 SYDVKM. The CDR3 sequence: CASSYQPTGGNTDTQYF. The CDR3 DNA reads as TGTGCCAGCAGTTACCAGCCCACGGGAGGGAACACAGATACGCAGTATTTT.

This clone has a handful of counts. This chain connects TRBV5-4 to TRBJ2-2; 7 bases match TRBD2. V shed 0 bases and J 3 bases; nucleotides not matched to a gene: 5. Germline CDR1 SGHNT, CDR2 YYREEE (reference sequence). The CDR3 runs to 16 residues. Written as DNA, the CDR3 is TGTGCCAGCAGCTTGGGAACTAGCGTTTACACCGGGGAGCTGTTTTTT. Its translation is CASSLGTSVYTGELFF.

The chain links TRBV11-2 to TRBJ2-5; TRBD2 is a possible D gene (5 bases). Germline V gene data show CDR1 as SGHAT and CDR2 as FQNNGV. Between the trimmed V and J ends, which lost 5 bases and 2 bases, there was a span of 9 bases. The CDR3 has 13 residues. CDR3 coding DNA: TGTGCCAGCAGCCGCGAGCGGCAAGAGACCCAGTACTTC. It yields the protein CASSRERQETQYF.

As for this clone: Distinct nucleotide sequences in the sample also encode this CDR3. The V gene is TRBV28, the J gene TRBJ2-7; D not resolved. Trimming shortened V by 6 bases and J by 3 bases, and 6 bases separated the two germline ends. The length of the CDR3 is 11 residues. Germline CDR1 reads MDHEN; CDR2 reads SYDVKM. DNA of the CDR3: TGTGCCAGCAGCTTCTTCTACGAGCAGTACTTC. Encoded protein: CASSFFYEQYF. Full variable domain (rest looked up from reference TRBV28 and TRBJ2-7): DVKVTQSSRYLVKRTGEKVFLECVQDMDHENMFWYRQDPGLGLRLIYFSYDVKMKEKGDIPEGYSVSREKKERFSLILESASTNQTSMYLCASSFFYEQYFGPGTRLTVT.

This clone has only a few counts. The genes are TRBV5-1 and TRBJ2-7; D uncertain. V was clipped by 0 bases and J by 2 bases, with 9 bases between them. This CDR3 contains 14 residues. Germline loops: CDR1 SGHRS, CDR2 YFSETQ. The chain's CDR3 is CASSLEHGTYEQYF. The CDR3 DNA sequence: TGCGCCAGCAGCTTGGAACATGGCACCTACGAGCAGTACTTC.

The table lists this clone with a few counts. V is TRBV9 and J is TRBJ2-7, with 7 bases matching TRBD1. Germline V CDR1 and CDR2: SGDLS, YYNGEE. The CDR3 contains 14 residues. V lost 3 bases and J lost 0; bases outside the gene matches: 3. CDR3 nucleotide sequence: TGTGCCAGCAGCGCCCGGGACAGCTCCTACGAGCAGTACTTC. Translating gives CASSARDSSYEQYF.

This clone has more than one count but fewer than ten. The chain joins TRBV11-2 to TRBJ2-5; possible D gene TRBD2, 7 bases. Germline V gene data show CDR1 as SGHAT and CDR2 as FQNNGV. Trimming took 7 bases from V and 4 from J, leaving 28 bases between them. The CDR3 loop spans 18 amino acids. The CDR3 DNA reads TGTGCCAGCACTCGACGCGGGGGCCCTCGGACTCAGTCAGAGACCCAGTACTTC. Amino acids: CASTRRGGPRTQSETQYF.

The chain carries TRBV5-1 and TRBJ2-5, with 8 bases aligning to TRBD2. The CDR3 spans 13 residues. Per the germline V gene, CDR1 is SGHRS and CDR2 is YFSETQ. The V gene end was trimmed by 7 bases and the J gene end by 1 base; junction bases not matched to a gene: 3. CDR3 in amino acids: CASSREAQETQYF. The CDR3, as DNA: TGCGCCAGCTCGCGGGAGGCCCAAGAGACCCAGTACTTC. Variable domain in full (rest from reference TRBV5-1 and TRBJ2-5): KAGVTQTPRYLIKTRGQQVTLSCSPISGHRSVSWYQQTPGQGLQFLFEYFSETQRNKGNFPGRFSGRQFSNSRSEMNVSTLELGDSALYLCASSREAQETQYFGPGTRLLVL.

The chain carries TRBV29-1 and TRBJ2-3; 7 bases map to TRBD2. Losses at the gene ends were 0 bases for V and 3 bases for J; bases not matched to a gene: 3. Germline CDR1 is SQVTM and CDR2 is ANQGSEA. The CDR3 extends over 14 amino acids. The chain's CDR3 is CSVEDGGGTDTQYF. For the CDR3, the DNA is TGCAGCGTTGAAGATGGGGGGGGGACAGATACGCAGTATTTT.

The CDR3 DNA reads TGTGCCAGCAGTGCGAGGAACACTGAAGCTTTCTTT. As protein: CASSARNTEAFF. The chain is built from TRBV6-1 and TRBJ1-1; D is undetermined. Germline loops: CDR1 MNHNS, CDR2 SASEGT. Trimming took 4 bases from V and 1 from J, leaving 4 bases between them. The CDR3 extends over 12 amino acids.

The CDR3 here is CASSLPSSGTTYEQYF. DNA for the CDR3: TGTGCCAGCAGTTTACCCAGCAGCGGAACTACCTACGAGCAGTACTTC. V is TRBV28 and J is TRBJ2-7; possibly TRBD2 for D (5 bases). In germline, CDR1 is MDHEN, CDR2 SYDVKM. CDR3 length: 16 residues. The ends were cut back, 2 bases at V and 2 bases at J, with 16 bases in the middle.

CDR3 DNA sequence: TGTGCCAGCAGGAGTACTAGCGGGGGGTCCTACAATGAGCAGTTCTTC. Translated, it gives CASRSTSGGSYNEQFF. The chain links TRBV4-2 to TRBJ2-1; 12 nucleotides align to TRBD2. Trimming at V came to 6 bases and at J to 1 base, leaving 4 bases not matched to a gene. Germline CDR1 LGHNA, CDR2 YNFKEQ. The CDR3 has 16 residues.